This T cell receptor (beta chain) originates from a study of blood T cell repertoires in COVID-19. As for the study in general: Both acute and convalescent COVID-19 samples were obtained from the United States, Italy and Spain.

The CDR3 runs 15 residues. From germline, CDR1 is SGHNT and CDR2 YYREEE (reference sequence). Unmatched junction bases numbered 2, after V lost 4 bases and J lost 0 bases. Original data processing: Amplified reference gene primers provided the basis for estimating nucleated cell counts. The assay was immunoSEQ multiplex PCR, and TCRdb's table has in-frame clones only and misses some. The DNA gave D and trimming, while V, J and clone size come from that table. The sample holds under 250,000 clones, approximately 87% seen once. The chain carries TRBV5-4 and TRBJ2-3, with 10 positions matching TRBD1. The sequencing input was peripheral blood. The receptor was isolated from a woman aged 70-85 years with active or convalescent COVID-19. CDR3 nucleotides: TGTGCCAGCAGCCGGGGACAGGGGAGCACAGATACGCAGTATTTT. Protein sequence: CASSRGQGSTDTQYF.